These 25 T cell receptor beta chains were all obtained from the same sample, sequenced in a study of cytomegalovirus exposure and HLA in healthy donors. PCR primers comprised 60 Vbeta and 13 Jbeta primers. Assay: immunoSEQ multiplex PCR; the TCRdb copy retains only in-frame clones and omits some. The data contain some 130,000 clones, under 85% of them singletons. The specimen sequenced was PBMCs. Receptors were obtained from a boy between 5 and 17 years old in good health and CMV-seronegative.

This sequence joins TRBV13 and TRBJ2-5, with a possible D match to TRBD1 (6 bases). In germline, CDR1 is PRHDT, CDR2 FYEKMQ (reference sequence). This CDR3 has 13 amino acids. Trimming left V 5 bases short and J 5 bases short, with 12 bases between. The CDR3, as DNA: TGTGCCAGCAGCCGAGGGGGTCGGGAGACCCAGTACTTC. Translation gives CASSRGGRETQYF. The entire variable domain, with the rest obtained from reference TRBV13 and TRBJ2-5, is as follows: AAGVIQSPRHLIKEKRETATLKCYPIPRHDTVYWYQQGPGQDPQFLISFYEKMQSDKGSIPDRFSAQQFSDYHSELNMSSLELGDSALYFCASSRGGRETQYFGPGTRLLVL.

The chain has TRBV5-1 and TRBJ2-1; perhaps TRBD2 as D (5 bases). The CDR3 runs 17 residues. With 0 bases removed from V and 2 bases from J, the gap between germline ends came to 15 bases. Germline assignment: CDR1 SGHRS and CDR2 YFSETQ. This chain's CDR3 is CASSLVGGSRTYNEQFF. The CDR3 DNA sequence: TGCGCCAGCAGCTTGGTTGGTGGGAGCAGGACCTACAATGAGCAGTTCTTC.

This clone appeared once. The chain carries TRBV18 and TRBJ2-5; the match to TRBD2 covers 8 bases. The V and J ends lost 2 bases and 2 bases, in that order; junction bases with no gene match: 10. The CDR3 is 17 residues long. The V gene's germline CDR1 is KGHSH and CDR2 LQKENI. The DNA of the CDR3 is TGTGCCAGCTCACCAAAACCTGGGACGGGGGGGCAAGAGACCCAGTACTTC. It translates to CASSPKPGTGGQETQYF.

This clone is a singleton in its sample. The chain is built from TRBV11-3 and TRBJ1-1, with D hard to call. Germline V CDR1 and CDR2: SGHNT, YENEEA. CDR3 size: 13 residues. The V gene lost 3 bases and the J gene lost 2 bases, with 7 bases spanning the gap. In nucleotides, the CDR3 is TGTGCCAGCAGCTTTACTAAAAACACTGAAGCTTTCTTT. Its translation: CASSFTKNTEAFF.

J is TRBJ2-5 and V is TRBV4-3, with D hard to call. The J call may be incorrect, as the DNA end agrees better with TRBJ2-7. This CDR3 contains 16 residues. The germline gives CDR1 LGHNA, CDR2 YSLEER. The CDR3, as DNA: TGCGCCAGCAGCCAGACCGTAGCATTGAGCTCCTACGAGCAGTACTTC. It translates to CASSQTVALSSYEQYF.

This rearrangement joins TRBV29-1 to TRBJ2-2; TRBD1 agrees at 9 bases. This CDR3 comprises 12 residues. V lost 6 bases, J lost 6 bases, and 2 bases stayed unmatched. The V gene's germline CDR1 is SQVTM and CDR2 ANQGSEA. CDR3 in amino acids: CSVRQGAGELFF. In nucleotides, the CDR3 is TGCAGCGTGAGACAGGGGGCCGGGGAGCTGTTTTTT.

The chain is built from TRBV6-5 and TRBJ2-5, with 9 bases fitting TRBD1. The J call is doubtful: the DNA matches TRBJ2-7 better. CDR1 is MNHEY, CDR2 SVGAGI, per germline. The CDR3 length is 14 residues. Written as DNA, the CDR3 is TGTGCCAGCAGTCTCGACAGGGGGTCCTACGAGCAGTACTTC. Amino acid sequence: CASSLDRGSYEQYF.

This chain joins TRBV29-1 and TRBJ1-1; TRBD1 is a possible D gene (6 bases). CDR3 length: 13 residues. V was trimmed by 3 bases and J by 8 bases, leaving 16 bases between them. Germline V gives CDR1 SQVTM, CDR2 ANQGSEA. The CDR3 loop is CSVEPNKGTEAFF. The CDR3 nucleotides are TGCAGCGTTGAGCCCAATAAGGGGACAGAAGCTTTCTTT. Supplemented by reference TRBV29-1 and TRBJ1-1, the full variable domain reads SAVISQKPSRDICQRGTSLTIQCQVDSQVTMMFWYRQQPGQSLTLIATANQGSEATYESGFVIDKFPISRPNLTFSTLTVSNMSPEDSSIYLCSVEPNKGTEAFFGQGTRLTVV.

Written as DNA, the CDR3 is TGTGCCAGCAGCGTCTTGACAGGGCCCCAGCATTTT. It specifies CASSVLTGPQHF. V and J are TRBV7-9 and TRBJ1-5; tentative D call: TRBD1 (6 bases). The V end was cut by 5 bases, the J end by 9 bases, with 11 bases between. The CDR3 is 12 residues long. Germline CDR1 reads SEHNR; CDR2 reads FQNEAQ (reference sequence). Drawing the rest from reference TRBV7-9 and TRBJ1-5, the complete variable domain is DTGVSQNPRHKITKRGQNVTFRCDPISEHNRLYWYRQTLGQGPEFLTYFQNEAQLEKSRLLSDRFSAERPKGSFSTLEIQRTEQGDSAMYLCASSVLTGPQHFGDGTRLSIL.

The genes are TRBV15 and TRBJ1-1; D gene ambiguous. Germline V CDR1 and CDR2: LNHNV, YYDKDF (reference sequence). The germline V and J ends were trimmed by 0 bases and 4 bases, with 9 bases remaining between them. This CDR3 contains 14 residues. As DNA, the CDR3 is TGTGCCACCAGCAGAGATCTGGGAGGCACTGAAGCTTTCTTT. Protein sequence: CATSRDLGGTEAFF.

V gene TRBV7-9 combines with J gene TRBJ2-1; the match to TRBD1 covers 9 bases. The CDR3 totals 15 residues. CDR1 and CDR2 from the germline V gene are SEHNR and FQNEAQ (reference sequence). After removal of 5 bases from V and 4 bases from J, the junction contained 6 bases not matched to a gene. The CDR3 protein is CASSQRDRVYNEQFF. The DNA of the CDR3 is TGTGCCAGCAGCCAGCGGGACAGGGTGTACAATGAGCAGTTCTTC.

The J gene is TRBJ1-2, the V gene TRBV27, with 7 bases that match TRBD1. After removal of 5 bases from V and 6 bases from J, the junction contained 12 bases not matched to a gene. Per the germline V gene, CDR1 is MNHEY and CDR2 is SMNVEV (reference sequence). The CDR3 runs 15 residues. As DNA, the CDR3 is TGTGCCAGCAGTCAAGCTACAGGGGTCGGTCATGGCTACACCTTC. This encodes CASSQATGVGHGYTF.

The chain joins TRBV9 to TRBJ1-2; TRBD1 aligns across 7 bases. The CDR3 extends over 14 amino acids. With V trimmed by 4 bases and J by 6 bases, 9 bases remained unmatched. Germline-derived CDR1 and CDR2 are SGDLS and YYNGEE. The CDR3 loop is CASSPGTAKNGYTF. The DNA for the CDR3 is TGTGCCAGCAGCCCAGGGACAGCCAAAAATGGCTACACCTTC. The complete variable domain, with remaining parts taken from reference TRBV9 and TRBJ1-2, reads DSGVTQTPKHLITATGQRVTLRCSPRSGDLSVYWYQQSLDQGLQFLIQYYNGEERAKGNILERFSAQQFPDLHSELNLSSLELGDSALYFCASSPGTAKNGYTFGSGTRLTVV.

The genes are TRBV5-6 and TRBJ1-3, with TRBD1 matching over 7 bases. The CDR3 length is 15 residues. The trim removed 0 bases at V and 0 bases at J, leaving 0 bases unmatched. Germline CDR1 is SGHDT and CDR2 is YYEEEE. The CDR3 spells CASSLEGASGNTIYF. Here the CDR3 DNA reads TGTGCCAGCAGCTTGGAGGGGGCCTCTGGAAACACCATATATTTT.

V and J are TRBV11-2 and TRBJ1-4, with 10 positions matching TRBD1. Trimming at V came to 4 bases and at J to 7 bases, leaving 9 bases not matched to a gene. Germline CDR1 and CDR2: SGHAT and FQNNGV. The CDR3 sequence is 16 residues long. CDR3: CASSSGTGTGAEKLFF. CDR3 nucleotide sequence: TGTGCCAGCAGCTCAGGAACCGGGACAGGGGCTGAAAAACTGTTTTTT. Based on the CDR3 plus reference TRBV11-2 and TRBJ1-4, the full variable domain is EAGVAQSPRYKIIEKRQSVAFWCNPISGHATLYWYQQILGQGPKLLIQFQNNGVVDDSQLPKDRFSAERLKGVDSTLKIQPAKLEDSAVYLCASSSGTGTGAEKLFFGSGTQLSVL.

The gene calls are TRBV9 and TRBJ1-5; D may be TRBD1 (6 bases). The CDR3 consists of 16 residues. V was trimmed by 3 bases and J by 1 base, leaving 14 bases between them. Germline CDR1 and CDR2: SGDLS and YYNGEE. CDR3 nucleotide sequence: TGTGCCAGCAGCGCCGGGTTACAGGGAAGCAATCAGCCCCAGCATTTT. It is translated as CASSAGLQGSNQPQHF.

As concerns this clone: One end of the junction varies from germline; a read error may be responsible. The chain uses TRBV5-6 and TRBJ1-2, with D maybe TRBD1 (5 bases). The germline CDR1 and CDR2 sequences are SGHDT and YYEEEE. This CDR3 has 13 amino acids. The CDR3 DNA reads TGTGCCAGCAGCCCGTGGGGAATTAGGGGCTACCCCTTC. It translates to CASSPWGIRGYPF.

Details on this clone: In the same sample, other DNA sequences code for this CDR3. The gene calls are TRBV29-1 and TRBJ2-6, with D unclear. Trimming took off 7 bases at V and 1 base at J, with 8 bases between the two ends. The CDR3 is 13 amino acids. Germline V gives CDR1 SQVTM, CDR2 ANQGSEA. This CDR3 reads CSADTSGANVLTF. CDR3 DNA: TGCAGCGCCGACACTTCTGGGGCCAACGTCCTGACTTTC.

In its sample, this clone was seen once. The chain employs TRBV9 and TRBJ1-3, with 10 positions matching TRBD1. The CDR3 is 15 amino acids. Germline V gene data show CDR1 as SGDLS and CDR2 as YYNGEE. Trimming took 0 bases from V and 7 from J; bases not matched to a gene: 4. In DNA form, the CDR3 reads TGTGCCAGCAGCGTAGAAGGGACAGGGGTGAACACCATATATTTT. Translation: CASSVEGTGVNTIYF.

Details on this clone: Other DNA sequences in this sample translate to the same CDR3. The chain combines TRBV19 with TRBJ2-1; TRBD2 aligns across 7 bases. With 2 bases clipped from V and 3 bases from J, the junction kept 4 bases outside the gene matches. There are 15 residues in the CDR3. Looked up from germline, CDR1 is LNHDA and CDR2 is SQIVND (reference sequence). CDR3 region: CASSISGGSYNEQFF. CDR3 nucleotides: TGTGCCAGTAGTATATCGGGCGGGAGCTACAATGAGCAGTTCTTC.

The V call is TRBV7-2, the J call TRBJ2-3; D not certain. The germline gives CDR1 SGHTA, CDR2 FQGNSA. The CDR3 has 12 residues. V lost 5 bases to trimming and J lost 4 bases, with 7 bases between them. CDR3 sequence: CASSIYSDTQYF. DNA of the CDR3: TGTGCCAGCAGCATTTACTCAGATACGCAGTATTTT.

The chain combines TRBV19 with TRBJ1-3, with D perhaps TRBD1 (6 bases). V was pared by 4 bases and J by 0 bases, with 10 bases between. Germline CDR1 LNHDA, CDR2 SQIVND (reference sequence). This CDR3 comprises 15 residues. The CDR3 loop is CASSTGQNSGNTIYF. CDR3 coding DNA: TGTGCCAGTAGTACGGGACAAAACTCTGGAAACACCATATATTTT.

V is TRBV18 and J is TRBJ1-1; 11 bases map to TRBD1. Germline lookup yields CDR1 KGHSH and CDR2 LQKENI. The CDR3 totals 16 residues. The V segment lost 2 bases and the J segment 0 bases; nucleotides outside the gene matches: 2. The CDR3, as DNA: TGTGCCAGCTCACCAGCGGGACAGGGGGTGAACACTGAAGCTTTCTTT. Translated, it gives CASSPAGQGVNTEAFF.

The chain uses TRBV7-9 and TRBJ1-4; 10 nucleotides match TRBD1. The length of the CDR3 is 15 residues. Trimming removed 5 bases from V and 5 bases from J; junction bases left unmatched: 5. Germline CDR1 and CDR2: SEHNR and FQNEAQ (reference sequence). The CDR3 coding sequence is TGTGCCAGCAGCCCAAAGGGACAGGGGAATGAAAAACTGTTTTTT. Translation gives CASSPKGQGNEKLFF.

This chain joins TRBV15 and TRBJ2-6; 7 nucleotides line up with TRBD1. Germline lookup yields CDR1 LNHNV and CDR2 YYDKDF (reference sequence). This CDR3 is built from 18 residues. The V gene end was trimmed by 7 bases and the J gene end by 4 bases; junction bases not matched to a gene: 16. This CDR3 reads CATNVQLHTGDGANVLTF. The CDR3 DNA is TGTGCCACCAACGTACAGCTTCACACAGGGGACGGGGCCAACGTCCTGACTTTC.